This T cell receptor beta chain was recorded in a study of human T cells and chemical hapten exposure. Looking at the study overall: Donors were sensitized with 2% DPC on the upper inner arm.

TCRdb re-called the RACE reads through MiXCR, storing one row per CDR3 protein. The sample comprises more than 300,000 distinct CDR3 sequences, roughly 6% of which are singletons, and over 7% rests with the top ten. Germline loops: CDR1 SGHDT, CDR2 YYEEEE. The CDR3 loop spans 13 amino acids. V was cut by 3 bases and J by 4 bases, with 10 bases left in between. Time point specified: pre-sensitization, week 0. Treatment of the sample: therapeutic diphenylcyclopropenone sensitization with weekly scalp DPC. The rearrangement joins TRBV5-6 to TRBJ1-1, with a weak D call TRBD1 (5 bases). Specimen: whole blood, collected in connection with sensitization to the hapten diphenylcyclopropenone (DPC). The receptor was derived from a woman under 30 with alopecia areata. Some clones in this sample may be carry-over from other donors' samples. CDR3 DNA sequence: TGTGCCAGCAGCTGGGACTTGGCCACTGAAGCTTTCTTT. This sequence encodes CASSWDLATEAFF.